What follows are 31 T cell receptor beta chains derived from one specimen sequenced in a study of T cell changes during pregnancy in multiple sclerosis. TCRdb's table, derived via immunoSEQ multiplex PCR, lists solely in-frame clones and lacks some. The data contain 20,000 or so clones, about 90% of them singletons. This specimen was CD8+ T cells from peripheral blood mononuclear cells, taken after pregnancy. The receptors stem from a female donor in good health, enrolled as a control in a pregnancy study.

The chain joins TRBV5-6 to TRBJ2-5; D unresolved. The J call is doubtful: the DNA matches TRBJ2-7 better. Per germline, CDR1 SGHDT and CDR2 YYEEEE. The CDR3 runs 13 residues. CDR3 amino acids: CASSLGSSYEQYF. CDR3 nucleotides: TGTGCCAGCAGCTTGGGGTCCTCCTACGAGCAGTACTTC.

V and J are TRBV7-9 and TRBJ1-2, with D uncertain. The CDR3 is 15 residues long. Per the germline V gene, CDR1 is SEHNR and CDR2 is FQNEAQ (reference sequence). V was shortened by 5 bases and J by 5 bases, with 18 bases between the two germline ends. The CDR3 sequence is CASSHTKAGEYGYTF. In DNA form, the CDR3 reads TGTGCCAGCAGCCACACCAAAGCTGGGGAGTATGGCTACACCTTC. The variable domain in full, completed from reference TRBV7-9 and TRBJ1-2, reads DTGVSQNPRHKITKRGQNVTFRCDPISEHNRLYWYRQTLGQGPEFLTYFQNEAQLEKSRLLSDRFSAERPKGSFSTLEIQRTEQGDSAMYLCASSHTKAGEYGYTFGSGTRLTVV.

V usage is TRBV6-5 and J usage is TRBJ1-1, with TRBD1 as a possible D gene (5 bases). Trimming took 11 bases from V and 3 from J, leaving 16 bases between them. The CDR3 covers 13 residues. CDR1 is MNHEY, CDR2 SVGAGI, per germline. The CDR3 coding sequence is TGTGCCTCATCGGGGGTATTGGACACTGAAGCTTTCTTT. It translates to CASSGVLDTEAFF.

The genes are TRBV4-1 and TRBJ1-1; D gene ambiguous. Germline-derived CDR1 and CDR2 are MGHRA and YSYEKL. The CDR3 is made up of 12 amino acids. The V end was cut by 7 bases, the J end by 1 base, with 7 bases between. This CDR3 is CASTPGNTEAFF. The DNA of the CDR3 is TGCGCCAGCACCCCAGGGAACACTGAAGCTTTCTTT.

The chain links TRBV9 to TRBJ2-5, with D possibly TRBD2 on 6 matching bases. The CDR3 is made up of 15 amino acids. CDR1 and CDR2 (germline): SGDLS, YYNGEE. Trimming left V 3 bases short and J 3 bases short, with 15 bases between. The CDR3 is CASSALSGGEETQYF. DNA of the CDR3: TGTGCCAGCAGCGCACTCTCCGGCGGGGAAGAGACCCAGTACTTC. Together with reference TRBV9 and TRBJ2-5, the CDR3 gives the full variable domain: DSGVTQTPKHLITATGQRVTLRCSPRSGDLSVYWYQQSLDQGLQFLIQYYNGEERAKGNILERFSAQQFPDLHSELNLSSLELGDSALYFCASSALSGGEETQYFGPGTRLLVL.

The chain joins TRBV7-3 to TRBJ2-2, with D unclear. The CDR3 contains 13 residues. V was trimmed by 5 bases and J by 4 bases, leaving 8 bases between them. Germline CDR1 is SGHTA and CDR2 is FQGTGA. The CDR3 bases are TGTGCCAGCAGCCTGGAGACCACCGGGGAGCTGTTTTTT. As protein: CASSLETTGELFF.

The chain joins TRBV7-9 to TRBJ1-5, with 8 bases that match TRBD1. Germline lookup yields CDR1 SEHNR and CDR2 FQNEAQ (reference sequence). The CDR3 has 14 residues. V dropped 5 bases and J dropped 4; count of bases not matched to a gene: 4. In DNA, the CDR3 is TGTGCCAGCAGCGAGGACAGGGCTAATCAGCCCCAGCATTTT. Protein: CASSEDRANQPQHF.

This chain joins TRBV11-3 and TRBJ1-1; the D gene is possibly TRBD1 (5 bases). The V end lost 5 bases, the J end lost 1 base, and 5 bases lay between the germline ends. The CDR3 runs to 12 residues. Germline V lookup: CDR1 SGHNT, CDR2 YENEEA. In DNA form, the CDR3 reads TGTGCCAGCAGCACAGGGAACACTGAAGCTTTCTTT. Protein sequence: CASSTGNTEAFF. Looking up the rest from reference TRBV11-3 and TRBJ1-1 gives the full variable domain: EAGVVQSPRYKIIEKKQPVAFWCNPISGHNTLYWYLQNLGQGPELLIRYENEEAVDDSQLPKDRFSAERLKGVDSTLKIQPAELGDSAVYLCASSTGNTEAFFGQGTRLTVV.

The chain couples TRBV5-4 to TRBJ1-2; 9 positions match TRBD1. The CDR3 length is 14 residues. V shed 4 bases and J 3 bases; nucleotides not matched to a gene: 4. CDR1 is SGHNT and CDR2 is YYREEE in the germline V gene (reference sequence). The CDR3 protein is CASSTDRGDYGYTF. CDR3 in DNA: TGTGCCAGCAGCACGGACAGGGGTGACTATGGCTACACCTTC.

The chain carries TRBV30 and TRBJ2-7; D is undetermined. Germline V gene lookup returns CDR1 GTSNPN and CDR2 SVGIG (reference sequence). The CDR3 consists of 14 residues. V dropped 0 bases and J dropped 2 bases, with 11 bases sitting between them. CDR3: CAWSVIREPYEQYF. The CDR3 DNA sequence: TGTGCCTGGAGTGTCATTCGTGAGCCCTACGAGCAGTACTTC.

This clone has just a few counts. The chain recombines TRBV6-4 with TRBJ1-1; D may be TRBD1 (5 bases). Germline V gene sequence: CDR1 MRHNA, CDR2 SNTAGT. This CDR3 region has 14 residues. Trimming took off 4 bases at V and 5 bases at J, with 14 bases between the two ends. In nucleotides, the CDR3 is TGTGCCAGCAGTGCCAGGGTAGGGGTGACTGAAGCTTTCTTT. Translating it yields CASSARVGVTEAFF.

To note about this clone: In the same sample, other DNA sequences code for this CDR3. The V gene is TRBV7-9, the J gene TRBJ1-1, with D perhaps matching TRBD1 (5 bases). From germline, CDR1 is SEHNR and CDR2 FQNEAQ (reference sequence). The CDR3 extends over 13 amino acids. V gave up 1 base and J gave up 4 bases, with 7 bases separating them. For the CDR3, the DNA is TGTGCCAGCAGCTTAGGGGGGGGCACTGAAGCTTTCTTT. The encoded protein is CASSLGGGTEAFF.

The V gene is TRBV4-2, the J gene TRBJ1-1; TRBD1 matches 10 bases. Germline V CDR1 and CDR2: LGHNA, YNFKEQ. V was pared by 3 bases and J by 5 bases, with 9 bases of the junction left unmatched. The length of the CDR3 is 16 residues. The CDR3 DNA reads TGTGCCAGCAGCCATGACAGGGGGCTGGAGGGAACTGAAGCTTTCTTT. Translating gives CASSHDRGLEGTEAFF.

In its sample, this clone was seen once. The rearrangement joins TRBV7-9 to TRBJ2-7; tentatively, D is TRBD2 (7 bases). The CDR3 covers 16 residues. Per the germline V gene, CDR1 is SEHNR and CDR2 is FQNEAQ (reference sequence). V was pared by 5 bases and J by 0 bases, with 17 bases between. CDR3 residues: CASSPEGGLSSYEQYF. CDR3 DNA: TGTGCCAGCAGCCCAGAGGGGGGGCTCAGCTCCTACGAGCAGTACTTC.

This chain joins TRBV27 and TRBJ1-2, with TRBD1 as a possible D gene (5 bases). The CDR3 contains 14 residues. CDR1 is MNHEY, CDR2 SMNVEV, per germline (reference sequence). V was clipped by 0 bases and J by 6 bases, with 11 bases between them. The CDR3 region is CASSLSSAGDGYTF. Here the CDR3 DNA reads TGTGCCAGCAGTTTATCGTCGGCGGGGGATGGCTACACCTTC.

This chain uses TRBV29-1 with TRBJ2-2, with 8 bases aligning to TRBD2. This CDR3 is 19 amino acids long. Germline trimming cut 4 bases from V and 3 bases from J; bases unmatched to any gene: 19. Germline V gives CDR1 SQVTM, CDR2 ANQGSEA. The CDR3 is CSVGTAIRGRGAYTGELFF. CDR3 coding DNA: TGCAGCGTTGGGACAGCGATAAGAGGGCGGGGGGCCTACACCGGGGAGCTGTTTTTT.

J is TRBJ1-2 and V is TRBV4-3; 8 bases match TRBD1. The CDR3 is 15 amino acids. V trimming: 1 base; J trimming: 0 bases; junction bases outside the gene matches: 1. Germline values: CDR1 LGHNA, CDR2 YSLEER. Here the CDR3 reads CASSQGQGSNYGYTF. The CDR3 nucleotides read TGCGCCAGCAGCCAAGGACAGGGGTCTAACTATGGCTACACCTTC.

The genes are TRBV7-9 and TRBJ1-2, with a weak D call TRBD1 (6 bases). CDR1 and CDR2 from the germline V gene are SEHNR and FQNEAQ (reference sequence). Deletions cut 2 bases from V and 4 bases from J, with 14 bases between. The CDR3 sequence is 15 residues long. The CDR3 reads CASSLLPGEGYGYTF. For the CDR3, the DNA is TGTGCCAGCAGCTTATTGCCAGGGGAGGGCTATGGCTACACCTTC.

This clone was observed a single time. The chain recombines TRBV7-9 with TRBJ1-2; D not resolved. Germline-derived CDR1 and CDR2 are SEHNR and FQNEAQ (reference sequence). Between the trimmed V and J ends, which lost 8 bases and 8 bases, there was a span of 15 bases. The length of the CDR3 is 12 residues. CDR3 region: CASLRQSVGYTF. The CDR3, as DNA: TGTGCCAGCCTGCGTCAAAGTGTAGGCTACACCTTC.

J is TRBJ2-3 and V is TRBV7-2; D unresolved. V lost 3 bases and J 1 base, leaving 8 bases between the germline ends. The CDR3 contains 14 residues. Germline CDR1 is SGHTA and CDR2 is FQGNSA. The CDR3 bases are TGTGCCAGCAGCTTGTACCGGGGCACAGATACGCAGTATTTT. Protein sequence: CASSLYRGTDTQYF.

This chain joins TRBV30 and TRBJ2-7, with 10 bases identical to TRBD1. V lost 1 base to trimming and J lost 2 bases; unmatched junction nucleotides: 2. This CDR3 has 14 amino acids. Looked up from germline, CDR1 is GTSNPN and CDR2 is SVGIG (reference sequence). The DNA of the CDR3 is TGTGCCTGGAGTGCCGGGACAGGGGCCTACGAGCAGTACTTC. Its translation: CAWSAGTGAYEQYF.

The CDR3 DNA sequence: TGTGCCAGCAGCTTCCGGGACAGGGTTGACTATAATTCACCCCTCCACTTT. Its protein is CASSFRDRVDYNSPLHF. The genes are TRBV13 and TRBJ1-6; 9 positions match TRBD1. Germline CDR1 reads PRHDT; CDR2 reads FYEKMQ (reference sequence). The CDR3 extends over 17 amino acids. V trimming: 3 bases; J trimming: 3 bases; junction bases outside the gene matches: 6.

CDR3 in amino acids: CASSARGQPNTEAFF. As DNA, the CDR3 is TGTGCCAGCAGCGCCCGGGGACAGCCGAACACTGAAGCTTTCTTT. The chain carries TRBV9 and TRBJ1-1, with 7 nucleotides matching TRBD1. This CDR3 has 15 residues. The trim removed 3 bases at V and 1 base at J, leaving 6 bases unmatched. Germline V gives CDR1 SGDLS, CDR2 YYNGEE. Looking up the rest from reference TRBV9 and TRBJ1-1 gives the full variable domain: DSGVTQTPKHLITATGQRVTLRCSPRSGDLSVYWYQQSLDQGLQFLIQYYNGEERAKGNILERFSAQQFPDLHSELNLSSLELGDSALYFCASSARGQPNTEAFFGQGTRLTVV.

This clone was detected once. The gene calls are TRBV6-5 and TRBJ2-5, with 7 bases that match TRBD1. Per the germline V gene, CDR1 is MNHEY and CDR2 is SVGAGI. V lost 2 bases and J lost 5; bases outside the gene matches: 11. The length of the CDR3 is 16 residues. The CDR3 region is CASSYPDRIGSETQYF. The CDR3 DNA reads TGTGCCAGCAGTTACCCGGACAGGATTGGGTCGGAGACCCAGTACTTC.

The V and J genes are TRBV4-1 and TRBJ1-2, with 7 positions matching TRBD1. The CDR3 sequence is 16 residues long. Germline V gene data show CDR1 as MGHRA and CDR2 as YSYEKL. The V and J ends lost 0 bases and 4 bases, in that order; junction bases with no gene match: 8. CDR3 residues: CASSQEGPTGVYGYTF. Written as DNA, the CDR3 is TGCGCCAGCAGCCAAGAGGGGCCTACAGGGGTCTATGGCTACACCTTC.

V and J are TRBV4-1 and TRBJ2-7; a possible D gene is TRBD1 (6 bases). The CDR3 runs 16 residues. The V end lost 1 base, the J end lost 2 bases, and 15 bases lay between the germline ends. Germline V gene sequence: CDR1 MGHRA, CDR2 YSYEKL. The CDR3 is CASSQVAPAGAYEQYF. Here the CDR3 DNA reads TGCGCCAGCAGCCAAGTGGCCCCCGCAGGGGCCTACGAGCAGTACTTC.

V and J are TRBV4-3 and TRBJ1-2; the match to TRBD1 covers 8 bases. The CDR3 has 14 amino acids. Germline loops: CDR1 LGHNA, CDR2 YSLEER. V shed 4 bases and J 3 bases; nucleotides not matched to a gene: 4. The CDR3 here is CASSRDRGDYGYTF. The DNA of the CDR3 is TGCGCCAGCAGCCGTGACAGGGGCGACTATGGCTACACCTTC.

This chain connects TRBV9 to TRBJ2-1; the match to TRBD2 covers 9 bases. The CDR3 spans 16 residues. Germline values: CDR1 SGDLS, CDR2 YYNGEE. The V segment lost 2 bases and the J segment 7 bases; nucleotides outside the gene matches: 10. CDR3 nucleotide sequence: TGTGCCAGCAGCGTTATACCTAGCGGGGAGAAGAATGAGCAGTTCTTC. This translates into CASSVIPSGEKNEQFF. Full variable domain (rest looked up from reference TRBV9 and TRBJ2-1): DSGVTQTPKHLITATGQRVTLRCSPRSGDLSVYWYQQSLDQGLQFLIQYYNGEERAKGNILERFSAQQFPDLHSELNLSSLELGDSALYFCASSVIPSGEKNEQFFGPGTRLTVL.

The chain links TRBV4-3 to TRBJ1-2; 8 positions match TRBD1. The CDR3 has 15 residues. Germline trimming cut 0 bases from V and 6 bases from J; bases unmatched to any gene: 6. Germline CDR1 reads LGHNA; CDR2 reads YSLEER. CDR3 DNA sequence: TGCGCCAGCAGCCAAGATCTTGACAGGGGAAATGGCTACACCTTC. Protein: CASSQDLDRGNGYTF.

This clone was seen only a few times. The V gene is TRBV6-4, the J gene TRBJ2-6; 7 positions agree with TRBD1. The germline gives CDR1 MRHNA, CDR2 SNTAGT. The V gene end was trimmed by 7 bases and the J gene end by 0 bases; junction bases not matched to a gene: 6. This CDR3 spans 16 amino acids. The DNA for the CDR3 is TGTGCCAGCACCCAGGGACAGTTCTCTGGGGCCAACGTCCTGACTTTC. Translated, it gives CASTQGQFSGANVLTF.

V and J are TRBV5-1 and TRBJ2-5; D may be TRBD1 (5 bases). TRBJ2-7 matches the DNA end more closely, so the J call is doubtful. This CDR3 is 15 amino acids long. Germline assignment: CDR1 SGHRS and CDR2 YFSETQ. CDR3 in DNA: TGCGCCAGCAGCTTGGACGCGGTGGGGCCCTACGAGCAGTACTTC. Protein product: CASSLDAVGPYEQYF.